This passage covers 2 T cell receptor beta chains from one sample sequenced in a study of siplizumab effects on memory and regulatory T cells. Method: immunoSEQ multiplex PCR; TCRdb's copy keeps in-frame clones and lacks some. The data show over 95,000 clones, 90% to 95% seen once. The specimen was non-Treg CD4+ T cells sorted from blood. All receptors come from a human donor in good health.

The rearrangement uses TRBV19 and TRBJ2-1; D is unclear. The CDR3 sequence is 16 residues long. V was shortened by 5 bases and J by 4 bases, with 18 bases between the two germline ends. CDR1 and CDR2 (germline): LNHDA, SQIVND (reference sequence). CDR3 loop: CASSETVFRLYNEQFF. The CDR3 DNA reads as TGTGCCAGTAGTGAGACGGTTTTCAGACTTTACAATGAGCAGTTCTTC.

The genes are TRBV19 and TRBJ1-5; tentatively, D is TRBD1 (6 bases). From germline, CDR1 is LNHDA and CDR2 SQIVND (reference sequence). V was pared by 3 bases and J by 6 bases, with 15 bases between. The CDR3 extends over 15 amino acids. The CDR3 protein is CASSIPGALGQPQHF. As DNA, the CDR3 is TGTGCCAGTAGTATCCCAGGGGCCTTGGGTCAGCCCCAGCATTTT.